The sequence of this TCR beta chain was determined in a study of high-grade serous ovarian cancer treatment subgroups. Study background: Mean per sample: around 14,000 reads, thousands of unique TCR beta rearrangements.

The assay was immunoSEQ multiplex PCR, and TCRdb's table has in-frame clones only and misses some. The sample has 4,500 or so clones; roughly 80% are singletons. CDR1 and CDR2 (germline): KGHSY, FQNENV. This CDR3 has 17 residues. Deletions cut 5 bases from V and 0 bases from J, with 18 bases between. As concerns this clone: Antigen: not known.

Tumor samples were taken before definitive surgery or chemotherapy. Overall study findings and caveats: Repertoire analysis covered CDR3 alone, not CDR1 or CDR2. Bulk tumor TCR sequencing gave no spatial information. Different patients shared almost no repertoire; same-patient tumors shared about 0.095 to 0.79.

The material sequenced was tumor tissue. This receptor was taken from a human donor with high-grade serous ovarian cancer. The V gene is TRBV16, the J gene TRBJ2-3; the D is unclear. This chain's CDR3 is CASSKPRGKSSTDTQYF. The CDR3 coding sequence is TGTGCCAGCAGCAAGCCCCGAGGAAAGTCTAGCACAGATACGCAGTATTTT. Supplemented by reference TRBV16 and TRBJ2-3, the full variable domain reads GEEVAQTPKHLVRGEGQKAKLYCAPIKGHSYVFWYQQVLKNEFKFLISFQNENVFDETGMPKERFSAKCLPNSPCSLEIQATKLEDSAVYFCASSKPRGKSSTDTQYFGPGTRLTVL.